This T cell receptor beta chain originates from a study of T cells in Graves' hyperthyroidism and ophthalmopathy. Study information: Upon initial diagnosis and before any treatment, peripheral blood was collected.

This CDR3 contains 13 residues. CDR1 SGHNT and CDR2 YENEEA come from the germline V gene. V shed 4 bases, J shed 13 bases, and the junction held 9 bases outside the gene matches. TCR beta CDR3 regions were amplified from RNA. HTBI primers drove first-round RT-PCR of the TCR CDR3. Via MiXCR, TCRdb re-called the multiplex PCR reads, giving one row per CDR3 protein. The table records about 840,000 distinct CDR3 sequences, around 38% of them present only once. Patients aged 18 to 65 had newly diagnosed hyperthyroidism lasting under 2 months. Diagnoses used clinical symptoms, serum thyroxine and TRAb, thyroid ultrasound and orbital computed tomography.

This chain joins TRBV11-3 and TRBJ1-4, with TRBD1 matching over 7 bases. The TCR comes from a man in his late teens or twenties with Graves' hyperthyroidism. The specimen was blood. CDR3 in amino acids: CASSSGGDRALFF. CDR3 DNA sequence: TGTGCCAGCAGCTCCGGGGGAGACAGGGCACTGTTTTTT.